The entry that follows covers one TCR beta chain sequence. V was pared by 3 bases and J by 5 bases, with 19 bases between. From germline, CDR1 is SGHVS and CDR2 FQNEAQ. The CDR3 spans 16 residues. Authors' data handling: Reference gene primer amplification gave nucleated cell count estimates. Produced via immunoSEQ multiplex PCR; TCRdb's table is partial and in-frame only. V and J calls and clone size follow that table, whereas D and trimming were derived from the DNA. The data contain roughly 38,000 clones, approximately 81% of them singletons. The data belong to a study of blood T cell repertoires in COVID-19. Study-wide background: Nucleic acid was either cDNA or gDNA, and it came from T cells, B-cell-depleted T cells, or PBMCs.

The clonotype was recovered from an elderly man with active or convalescent COVID-19. This chain joins TRBV7-8 and TRBJ1-1; D possibly corresponds to TRBD1 (6 bases). Sequenced: peripheral blood. The CDR3 region has the DNA TGTGCCAGCAGCTTGGGACACAGGGATGTTCGGACTGAAGCTTTCTTT. It translates to CASSLGHRDVRTEAFF.